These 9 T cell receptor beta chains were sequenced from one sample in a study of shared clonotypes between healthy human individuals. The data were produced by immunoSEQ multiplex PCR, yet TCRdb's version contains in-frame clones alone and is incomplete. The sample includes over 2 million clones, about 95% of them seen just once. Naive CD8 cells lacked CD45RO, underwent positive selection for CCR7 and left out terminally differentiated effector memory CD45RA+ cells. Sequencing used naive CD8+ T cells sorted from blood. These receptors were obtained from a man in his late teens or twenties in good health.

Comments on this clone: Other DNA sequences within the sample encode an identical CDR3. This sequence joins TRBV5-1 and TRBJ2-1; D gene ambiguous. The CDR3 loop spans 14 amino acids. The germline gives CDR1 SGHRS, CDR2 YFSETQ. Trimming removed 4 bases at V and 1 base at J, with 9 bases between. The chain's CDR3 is CASSPAGSYNEQFF. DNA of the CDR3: TGCGCCAGCAGCCCAGCCGGATCCTACAATGAGCAGTTCTTC.

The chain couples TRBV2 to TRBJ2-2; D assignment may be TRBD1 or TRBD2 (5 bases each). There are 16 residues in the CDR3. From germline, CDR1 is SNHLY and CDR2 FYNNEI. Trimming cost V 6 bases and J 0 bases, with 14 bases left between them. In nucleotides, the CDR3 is TGTGCCAGCAGCCTTCTCGGGACGACGAACACCGGGGAGCTGTTTTTT. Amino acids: CASSLLGTTNTGELFF.

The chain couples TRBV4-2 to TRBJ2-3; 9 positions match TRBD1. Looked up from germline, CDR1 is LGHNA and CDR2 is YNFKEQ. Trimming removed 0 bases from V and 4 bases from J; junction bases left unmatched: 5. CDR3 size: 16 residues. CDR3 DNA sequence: TGTGCCAGCAGCCAAGACCCGGGACAGGGCCCAGATACGCAGTATTTT. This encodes CASSQDPGQGPDTQYF.

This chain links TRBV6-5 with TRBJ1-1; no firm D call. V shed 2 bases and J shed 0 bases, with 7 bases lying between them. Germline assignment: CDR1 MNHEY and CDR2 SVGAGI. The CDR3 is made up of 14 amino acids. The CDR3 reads CASSYGIMNTEAFF. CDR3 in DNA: TGTGCCAGCAGTTACGGGATAATGAACACTGAAGCTTTCTTT.

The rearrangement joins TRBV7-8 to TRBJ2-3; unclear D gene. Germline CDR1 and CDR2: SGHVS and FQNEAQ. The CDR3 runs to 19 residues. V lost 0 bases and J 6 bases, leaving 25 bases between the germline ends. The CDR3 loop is CASSLALQHQRRYTDTQYF. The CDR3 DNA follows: TGTGCCAGCAGCTTAGCGCTACAACATCAGCGCCGTTACACGGATACGCAGTATTTT.

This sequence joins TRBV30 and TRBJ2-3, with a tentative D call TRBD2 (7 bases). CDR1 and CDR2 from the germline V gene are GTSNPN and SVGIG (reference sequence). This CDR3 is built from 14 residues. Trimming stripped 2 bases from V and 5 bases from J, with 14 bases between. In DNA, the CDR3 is TGTGCCTGGAGTAAGAGGGGGGGCCTAGATACGCAGTATTTT. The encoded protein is CAWSKRGGLDTQYF.

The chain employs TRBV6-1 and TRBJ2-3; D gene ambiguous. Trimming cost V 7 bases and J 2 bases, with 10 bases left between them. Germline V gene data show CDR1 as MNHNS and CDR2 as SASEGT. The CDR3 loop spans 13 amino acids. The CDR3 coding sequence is TGTGCCAGCACCACCGGATACACAGATACGCAGTATTTT. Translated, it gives CASTTGYTDTQYF.

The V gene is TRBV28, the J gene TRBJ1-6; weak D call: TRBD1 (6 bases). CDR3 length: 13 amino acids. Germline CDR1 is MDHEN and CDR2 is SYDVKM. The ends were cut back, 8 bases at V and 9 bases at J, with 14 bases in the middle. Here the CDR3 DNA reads TGTGCCAGCGAGGGGGGATTAGGTTCACCCCTCCACTTT. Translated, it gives CASEGGLGSPLHF.

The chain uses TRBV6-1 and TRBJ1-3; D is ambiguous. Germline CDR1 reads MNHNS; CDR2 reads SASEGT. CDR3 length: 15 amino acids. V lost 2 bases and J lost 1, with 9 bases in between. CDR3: CASSEWTESGNTIYF. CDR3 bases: TGTGCCAGCAGTGAATGGACGGAGTCTGGAAACACCATATATTTT.